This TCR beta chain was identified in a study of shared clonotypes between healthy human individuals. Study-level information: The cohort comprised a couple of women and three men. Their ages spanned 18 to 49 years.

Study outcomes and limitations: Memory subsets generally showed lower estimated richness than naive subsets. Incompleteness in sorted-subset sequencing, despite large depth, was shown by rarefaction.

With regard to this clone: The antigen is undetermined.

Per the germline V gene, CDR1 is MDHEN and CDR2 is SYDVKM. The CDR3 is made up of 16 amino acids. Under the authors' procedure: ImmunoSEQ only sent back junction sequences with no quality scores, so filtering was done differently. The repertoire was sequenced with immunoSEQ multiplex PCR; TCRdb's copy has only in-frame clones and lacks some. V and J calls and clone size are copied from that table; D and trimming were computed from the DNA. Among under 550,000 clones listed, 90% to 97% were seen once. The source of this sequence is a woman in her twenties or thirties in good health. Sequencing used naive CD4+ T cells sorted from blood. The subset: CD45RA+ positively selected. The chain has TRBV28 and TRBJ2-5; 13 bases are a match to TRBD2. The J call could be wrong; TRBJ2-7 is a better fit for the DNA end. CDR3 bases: TGTGCCAGCAGTCTCGGACTAGCGGGGGACCCCTACGAGCAGTACTTC. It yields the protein CASSLGLAGDPYEQYF.